This T cell receptor (beta chain) was captured in a study of T cell clonality in common variable immunodeficiency. This clone was detected many times. Produced via immunoSEQ multiplex PCR; TCRdb's table is partial and in-frame only. The sample presents tens of thousands of clones, none singletons. This TCR came from a person between 18 and 75 years old in good health. The sample consisted of peripheral blood mononuclear cells.

The sequenced part of the CDR3 DNA is TGTGCCAGCAGCTTTGCCATCGCGGGGGGC. Protein: CASSFAIAGG. The entire CDR3 reads CASSFAIAGGYTF. J is TRBJ1-2 and V is TRBV5-5; no clear D. The read finishes 3 residues shy of the CDR3 end, and the germline J gene is used to complete it. CDR3 length equals 13 residues. From germline, CDR1 is SGHKS and CDR2 YYEKEE (reference sequence).